Below are 2 T cell receptor beta chains sequenced from a single sample in a study of vaccination and CD4 T cells after COVID-19. The treatment is: roughly nine-day PBMC culture with coronavirus spike peptide pools or control peptides (ViraFEST assay). No antigen is known for these receptors. Sequencing of cultured CD4+ T cell DNA used the Oncomine TCR Beta short-read assay. A single record per CDR3 protein comes from TCRdb applying MiXCR to the PCR reads. The sample lists tens of thousands of distinct CDR3 sequences, less than 50% occurring once. Material for sequencing was CD4+ T cells from blood, cultured in vitro. The receptors here all came from a human donor who had recovered from COVID-19.

The genes are TRBV24-1 and TRBJ2-3; 13 bases align to TRBD2. Trimming removed 4 bases from V and 3 bases from J; junction bases left unmatched: 3. Germline CDR1 and CDR2: KGHDR and SFDVKD. The CDR3 spans 16 residues. The CDR3 here is CATSDQTSGRTDTQYF. CDR3 bases: TGTGCCACCAGTGACCAGACTAGCGGGAGGACAGATACGCAGTATTTT.

The chain has TRBV27 and TRBJ1-1; 9 nucleotides agree with TRBD1. The trim removed 5 bases at V and 8 bases at J, leaving 3 bases unmatched. Per germline, CDR1 MNHEY and CDR2 SMNVEV (reference sequence). This CDR3 has 12 amino acids. This CDR3 is CASSGQGLEAFF. In DNA form, the CDR3 reads TGTGCCAGCAGTGGACAGGGGCTGGAAGCTTTCTTT.